The rows below give T cell receptor beta chains drawn from one sample of a study of blood T cell repertoires in COVID-19. The data were produced by immunoSEQ multiplex PCR, yet TCRdb's version contains in-frame clones alone and is incomplete. The table includes roughly 140,000 clones, 81% detected once. Sequencing used peripheral blood. Receptors originate from a human donor in a cohort sampled during active COVID-19. CDR3s include the opening cysteine and the closing phenylalanine or tryptophan. The D gene is left open where the match is weak. The listing skips clone size in some rows; elsewhere it reads once, few, many or a size class.

>once|TRBJ1-4|TRBV29-1|.
CSVNLAEEANEKLFF
TGCAGCGTTAATTTAGCGGAGGAAGCTAATGAAAAACTGTTTTTT
>.|TRBJ1-5|TRBV28|.
CASSLSLDRPLAQHF
TGTGCCAGCAGTTTATCCCTCGACAGGCCGTTGGCCCAGCATTTT
>few|TRBJ2-7|TRBV27|TRBD1
CASRTIGQVGYEQYF
TGTGCCAGCAGGACCATAGGACAGGTTGGCTACGAGCAGTACTTC
>.|TRBJ2-5|TRBV5-1|.
CASSLYRAETQYF
TGCGCCAGCAGCTTGTACAGGGCGGAGACCCAGTACTTC
>.|TRBJ1-5|TRBV6-2/TRBV6-3|.
CASSQQELSNQPQHF
TGTGCCAGCAGTCAACAGGAACTTAGCAATCAGCCCCAGCATTTT
>.|TRBJ2-3|TRBV5-6|TRBD2
CASSYIAGASTDTQYF
TGTGCCAGCAGCTATATAGCGGGAGCTAGCACAGATACGCAGTATTTT
>.|TRBJ2-7|TRBV19|TRBD1
CASSPTGSWEQYF
TGTGCCAGTAGCCCGACAGGGTCGTGGGAGCAGTACTTC
>.|TRBJ2-6|TRBV6-2/TRBV6-3|TRBD2
CASSPRGGSGANVLTF
TGTGCCAGCAGCCCTCGGGGGGGGTCTGGGGCCAACGTCCTGACTTTC
>.|TRBJ2-7|TRBV7-2|.
CASSSMSSVAEQYF
TGTGCCAGCAGCTCCATGTCTAGCGTGGCCGAGCAGTACTTC
>.|TRBJ2-1|TRBV3-1/TRBV3-2|TRBD2
CASSQEGREAYNEQFF
TGTGCCAGCAGCCAAGAAGGGCGGGAGGCTTACAATGAGCAGTTCTTC
>.|TRBJ2-7|TRBV15|TRBD2
CATSRPDLTSGNSYEQYF
TGTGCCACCAGCAGACCGGACCTCACTAGCGGAAATTCCTACGAGCAGTACTTC
>.|TRBJ2-7|TRBV5-1|TRBD1
CASSLGTGVYEQYF
TGCGCCAGCAGCTTGGGGACAGGGGTCTACGAGCAGTACTTC
>once|TRBJ1-2|TRBV28|TRBD1
CASSLGTGNLNEANYGYTF
TGTGCCAGCAGTTTGGGGACAGGAAACCTAAACGAAGCTAACTATGGCTACACCTTC
>.|TRBJ1-2|TRBV15|TRBD1
CATSGTLGTTGKAYGYTF
TGTGCCACCAGCGGCACCCTGGGAACGACAGGGAAGGCCTATGGCTACACCTTC
>.|TRBJ1-5|TRBV7-9|TRBD1
CASRAGGRDTNQPQHF
TGTGCCAGCCGAGCAGGGGGCAGGGATACAAATCAGCCCCAGCATTTT
>.|TRBJ2-3|TRBV7-2|.
CASSLRDETQYF
TGTGCCAGCAGTCTGCGGGATGAGACGCAGTATTTT
>.|TRBJ1-2|TRBV7-2|TRBD1
CASSLQQGANYGYTF
TGTGCCAGCAGCTTACAACAGGGGGCTAACTATGGCTACACCTTC
>.|TRBJ2-7|TRBV28|.
CASSLLGEQYF
TGTGCCAGCAGTTTGCTCGGCGAGCAGTACTTC
>.|TRBJ2-5|TRBV7-2|.
CASSYMETQYF
TGTGCCAGCAGCTATATGGAGACCCAGTACTTC
>.|TRBJ1-6|TRBV9|TRBD1
CASSFRDRDDSPLHF
TGTGCCAGCAGCTTCCGGGACAGGGACGATTCACCCCTCCACTTT
>.|TRBJ2-3|TRBV28|.
CASNQILGASSTDTQYF
TGTGCCAGCAACCAGATTCTGGGGGCCTCTAGCACAGATACGCAGTATTTT
>.|TRBJ2-5|TRBV5-4|.
CASSLTIGGLSSVQETQYF
TGTGCCAGCAGCTTGACAATTGGAGGGCTCTCTAGCGTCCAAGAGACCCAGTACTTC
>.|TRBJ1-3|TRBV28|TRBD1
CASRSRQGYGNTIYF
TGTGCCAGCAGATCTCGACAGGGGTACGGAAACACCATATATTTT
>.|TRBJ2-5|TRBV5-4|TRBD1
CASSLDRGQETQYF
TGTGCCAGCAGCTTGGACAGGGGGCAAGAGACCCAGTACTTC
>.|TRBJ2-7|TRBV7-2|TRBD2
CASSKGGGYEQYF
TGTGCCAGCAGTAAAGGCGGGGGTTACGAGCAGTACTTC
>few|TRBJ1-5|TRBV6-5|.
CAGGYGQRHQPQHF
TGTGCCGGGGGTTACGGACAGCGGCATCAGCCCCAGCATTTT
>.|TRBJ1-1|TRBV5-3|TRBD1
CARSLVRTGNFKAFF
TGTGCCAGAAGCTTGGTCAGGACAGGAAATTTTAAAGCTTTCTTT
>.|TRBJ2-7|TRBV28|TRBD1
CASSSGTVPYEQYF
TGTGCCAGCAGTTCCGGGACAGTCCCCTACGAGCAGTACTTC
>.|TRBJ2-7|TRBV7-9|TRBD2
CASSPRPLLAGGSYEQYF
TGTGCCAGCAGCCCACGTCCCTTACTAGCGGGAGGATCCTACGAGCAGTACTTC